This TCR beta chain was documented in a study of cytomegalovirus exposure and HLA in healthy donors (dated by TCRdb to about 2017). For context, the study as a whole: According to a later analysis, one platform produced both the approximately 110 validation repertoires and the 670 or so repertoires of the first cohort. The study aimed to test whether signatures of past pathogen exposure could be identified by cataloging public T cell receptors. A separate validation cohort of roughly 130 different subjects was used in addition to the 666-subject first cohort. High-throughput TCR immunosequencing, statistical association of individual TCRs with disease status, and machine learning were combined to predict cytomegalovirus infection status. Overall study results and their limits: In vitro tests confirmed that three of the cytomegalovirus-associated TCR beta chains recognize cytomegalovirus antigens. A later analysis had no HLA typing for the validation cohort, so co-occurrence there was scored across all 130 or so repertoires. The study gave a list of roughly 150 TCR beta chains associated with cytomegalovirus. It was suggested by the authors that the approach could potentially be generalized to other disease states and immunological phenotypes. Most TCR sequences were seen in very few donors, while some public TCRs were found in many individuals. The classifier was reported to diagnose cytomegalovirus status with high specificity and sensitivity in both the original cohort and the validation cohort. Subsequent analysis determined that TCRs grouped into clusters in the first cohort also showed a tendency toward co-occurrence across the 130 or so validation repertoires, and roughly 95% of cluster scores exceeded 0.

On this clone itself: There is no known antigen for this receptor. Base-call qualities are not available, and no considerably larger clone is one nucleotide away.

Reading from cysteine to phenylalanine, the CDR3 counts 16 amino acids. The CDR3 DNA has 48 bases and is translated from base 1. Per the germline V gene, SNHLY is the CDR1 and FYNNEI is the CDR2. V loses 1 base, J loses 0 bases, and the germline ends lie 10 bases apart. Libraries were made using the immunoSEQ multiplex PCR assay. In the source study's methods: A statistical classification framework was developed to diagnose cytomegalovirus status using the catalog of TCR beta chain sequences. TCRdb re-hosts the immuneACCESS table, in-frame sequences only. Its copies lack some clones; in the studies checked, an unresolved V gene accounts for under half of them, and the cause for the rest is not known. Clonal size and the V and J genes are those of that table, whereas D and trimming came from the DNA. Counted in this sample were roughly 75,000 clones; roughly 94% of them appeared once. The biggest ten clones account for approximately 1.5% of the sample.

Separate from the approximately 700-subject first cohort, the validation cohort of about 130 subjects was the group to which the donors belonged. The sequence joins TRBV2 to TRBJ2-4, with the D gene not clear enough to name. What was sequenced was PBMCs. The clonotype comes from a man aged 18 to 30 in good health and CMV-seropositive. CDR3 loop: CASSEGAVIAKNIQYF. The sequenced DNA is TGTGCCAGCAGTGAAGGTGCGGTGATAGCCAAAAACATTCAGTACTTC.